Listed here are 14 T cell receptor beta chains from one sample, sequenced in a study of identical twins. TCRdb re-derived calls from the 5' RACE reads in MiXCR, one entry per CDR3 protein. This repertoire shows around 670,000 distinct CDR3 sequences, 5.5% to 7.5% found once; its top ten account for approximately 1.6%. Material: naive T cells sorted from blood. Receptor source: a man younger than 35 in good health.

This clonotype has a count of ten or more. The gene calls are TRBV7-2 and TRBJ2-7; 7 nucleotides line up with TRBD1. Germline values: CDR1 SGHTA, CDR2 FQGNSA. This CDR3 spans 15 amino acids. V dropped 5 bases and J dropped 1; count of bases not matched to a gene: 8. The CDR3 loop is CASSLRQGSSYEQYF. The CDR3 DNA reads TGTGCCAGCAGCCTAAGACAGGGATCATCCTACGAGCAGTACTTC.

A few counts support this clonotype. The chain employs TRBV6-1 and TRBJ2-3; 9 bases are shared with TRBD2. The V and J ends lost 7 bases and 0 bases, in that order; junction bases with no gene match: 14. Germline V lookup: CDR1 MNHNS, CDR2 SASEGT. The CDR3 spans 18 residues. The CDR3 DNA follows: TGTGCCAGCACTCTTTCAGAGGCTAGCGGGGCAAGCACAGATACGCAGTATTTT. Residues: CASTLSEASGASTDTQYF.

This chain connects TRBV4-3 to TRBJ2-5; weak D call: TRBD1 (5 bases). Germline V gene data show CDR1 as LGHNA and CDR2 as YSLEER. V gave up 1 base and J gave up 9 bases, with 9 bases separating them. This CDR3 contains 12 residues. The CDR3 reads CASSQVKGPQYF. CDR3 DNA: TGCGCCAGCAGCCAAGTAAAGGGGCCCCAGTACTTC.

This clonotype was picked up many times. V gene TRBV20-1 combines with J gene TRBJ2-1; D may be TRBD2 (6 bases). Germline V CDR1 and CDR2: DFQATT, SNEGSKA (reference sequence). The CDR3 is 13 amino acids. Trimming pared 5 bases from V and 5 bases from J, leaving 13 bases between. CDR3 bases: TGCAGTGCTGTCCGGGACTTAAACAATGAGCAGTTCTTC. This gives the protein CSAVRDLNNEQFF.

This CDR3 is CATGEKPGGTDTQYF. The CDR3 DNA is TGTGCCACCGGGGAGAAACCAGGAGGCACAGATACGCAGTATTTT. The rearrangement joins TRBV15 to TRBJ2-3; the D gene is possibly TRBD2 (5 bases). CDR3 size: 15 residues. V was cut by 8 bases and J by 1 base, with 16 bases left in between. The V gene's germline CDR1 is LNHNV and CDR2 YYDKDF (reference sequence).

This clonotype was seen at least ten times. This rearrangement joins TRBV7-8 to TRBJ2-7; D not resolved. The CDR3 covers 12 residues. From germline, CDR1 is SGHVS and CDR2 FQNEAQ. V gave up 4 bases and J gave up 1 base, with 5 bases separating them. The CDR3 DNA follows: TGTGCCAGCAGCTCAAGATCCTACGAGCAGTACGTC. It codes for CASSSRSYEQYV.

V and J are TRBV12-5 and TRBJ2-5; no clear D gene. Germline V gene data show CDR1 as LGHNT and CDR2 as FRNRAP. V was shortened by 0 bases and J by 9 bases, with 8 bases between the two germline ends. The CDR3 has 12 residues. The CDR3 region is CASGLVPRAQYF. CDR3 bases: TGTGCTAGTGGTTTGGTACCAAGGGCCCAGTACTTC.

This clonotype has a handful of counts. This CDR3 is CASSASFHLGQGNSSIAEAFF. DNA of the CDR3: TGTGCCAGCAGCGCATCCTTTCATCTGGGACAGGGAAATTCTTCGATTGCTGAAGCTTTCTTT. This chain connects TRBV7-6 to TRBJ1-1; 9 bases map to TRBD1. The J segment lost 6 bases and the V segment lost 5 bases, leaving 28 bases of the junction unmatched. The germline V gene encodes CDR1 SGHVS and CDR2 FNYEAQ. The CDR3 is 21 residues long.

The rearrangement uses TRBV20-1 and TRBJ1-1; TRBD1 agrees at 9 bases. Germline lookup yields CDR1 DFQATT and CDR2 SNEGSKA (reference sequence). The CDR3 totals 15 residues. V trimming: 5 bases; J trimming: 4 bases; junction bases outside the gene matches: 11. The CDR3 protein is CSAYKTGTGPTEAFF. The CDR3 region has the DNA TGCAGTGCTTATAAAACCGGGACAGGGCCCACTGAAGCTTTCTTT.

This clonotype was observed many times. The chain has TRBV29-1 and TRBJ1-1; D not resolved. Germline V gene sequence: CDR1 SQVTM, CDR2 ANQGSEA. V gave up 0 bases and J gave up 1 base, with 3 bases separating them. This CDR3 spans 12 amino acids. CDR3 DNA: TGCAGCGTTGAAGAGTGGAACACTGAAGCTTTCTTT. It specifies CSVEEWNTEAFF. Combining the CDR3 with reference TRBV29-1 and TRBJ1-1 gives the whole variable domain SAVISQKPSRDICQRGTSLTIQCQVDSQVTMMFWYRQQPGQSLTLIATANQGSEATYESGFVIDKFPISRPNLTFSTLTVSNMSPEDSSIYLCSVEEWNTEAFFGQGTRLTVV.

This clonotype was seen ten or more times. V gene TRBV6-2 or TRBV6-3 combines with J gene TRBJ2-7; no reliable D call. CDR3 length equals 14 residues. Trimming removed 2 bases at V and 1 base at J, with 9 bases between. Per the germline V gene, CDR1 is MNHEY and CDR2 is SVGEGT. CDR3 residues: CASSYVSVSYEQYF. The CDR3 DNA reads TGTGCCAGCAGTTACGTATCGGTATCCTACGAGCAGTACTTC.

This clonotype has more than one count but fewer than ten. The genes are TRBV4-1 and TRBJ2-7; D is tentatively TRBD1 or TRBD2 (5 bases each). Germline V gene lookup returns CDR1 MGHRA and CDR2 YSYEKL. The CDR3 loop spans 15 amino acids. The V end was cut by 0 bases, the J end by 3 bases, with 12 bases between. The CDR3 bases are TGCGCCAGCAGCCAAGATCCCGGGGCTTTCTACGAGCAGTACGTC. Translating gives CASSQDPGAFYEQYV.

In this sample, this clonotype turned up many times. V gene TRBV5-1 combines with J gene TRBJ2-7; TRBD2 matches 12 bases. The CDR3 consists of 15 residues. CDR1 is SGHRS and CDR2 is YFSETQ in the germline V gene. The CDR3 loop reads CASSPGLAGAYEQYV. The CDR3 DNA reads TGTGCCAGCTCACCGGGACTAGCGGGTGCCTACGAGCAGTACGTC.

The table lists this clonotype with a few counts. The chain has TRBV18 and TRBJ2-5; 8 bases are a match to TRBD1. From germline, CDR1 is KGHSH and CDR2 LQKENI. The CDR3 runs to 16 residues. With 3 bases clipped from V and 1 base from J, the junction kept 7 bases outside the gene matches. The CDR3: CASSPLTGTGQETQYF. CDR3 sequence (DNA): TGTGCCAGCTCACCCTTGACCGGGACAGGCCAAGAGACCCAGTACTTC.